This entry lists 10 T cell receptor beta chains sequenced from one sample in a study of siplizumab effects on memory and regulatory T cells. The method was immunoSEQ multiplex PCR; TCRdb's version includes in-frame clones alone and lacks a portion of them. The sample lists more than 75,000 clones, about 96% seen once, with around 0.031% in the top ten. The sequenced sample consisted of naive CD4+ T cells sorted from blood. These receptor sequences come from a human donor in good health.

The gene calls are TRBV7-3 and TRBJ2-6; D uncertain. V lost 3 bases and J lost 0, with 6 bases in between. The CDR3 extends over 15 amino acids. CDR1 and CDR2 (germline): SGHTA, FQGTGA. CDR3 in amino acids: CASSFRDSGANVLTF. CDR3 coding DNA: TGTGCCAGCAGCTTTAGGGACTCTGGGGCCAACGTCCTGACTTTC.

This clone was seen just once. CDR3 sequence (DNA): TGTGCCAGCAGCCAAGATCGTCGGCAGGGGCGCTCCTACAATGAGCAGTTCTTC. Amino acids: CASSQDRRQGRSYNEQFF. The chain joins TRBV14 to TRBJ2-1; D is perhaps TRBD1 (6 bases). CDR1 is SGHDN, CDR2 FVKESK, per germline. Trimming pared 0 bases from V and 0 bases from J, leaving 15 bases between. The CDR3 runs 18 residues.

CDR3 in DNA: TGTGCCAGTATAAGCTCGGGACAGGTCAACACTGAAGCTTTCTTT. Translated, it gives CASISSGQVNTEAFF. V is TRBV19 and J is TRBJ1-1; 8 nucleotides align to TRBD1. The length of the CDR3 is 15 residues. The V gene's germline CDR1 is LNHDA and CDR2 SQIVND (reference sequence). The trim removed 7 bases at V and 2 bases at J, leaving 9 bases unmatched.

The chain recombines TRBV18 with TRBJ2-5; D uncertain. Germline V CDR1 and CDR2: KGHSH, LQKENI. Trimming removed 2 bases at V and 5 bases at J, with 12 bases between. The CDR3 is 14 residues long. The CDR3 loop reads CASSPANTAETQYF. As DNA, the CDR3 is TGTGCCAGCTCACCAGCAAATACAGCGGAGACCCAGTACTTC.

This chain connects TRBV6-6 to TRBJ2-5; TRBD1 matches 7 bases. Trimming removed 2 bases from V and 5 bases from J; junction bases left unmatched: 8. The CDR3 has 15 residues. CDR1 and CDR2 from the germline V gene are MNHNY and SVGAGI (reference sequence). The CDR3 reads CASSYGNRGEETQYF. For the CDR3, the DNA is TGTGCCAGCAGTTACGGGAACAGGGGAGAGGAGACCCAGTACTTC.

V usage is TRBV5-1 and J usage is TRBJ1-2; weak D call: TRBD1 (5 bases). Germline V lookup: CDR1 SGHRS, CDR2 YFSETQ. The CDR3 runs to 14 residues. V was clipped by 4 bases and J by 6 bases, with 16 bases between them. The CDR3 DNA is TGCGCCAGCAGCCCCTCGGGACCTATGAATGGCTACACCTTC. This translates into CASSPSGPMNGYTF. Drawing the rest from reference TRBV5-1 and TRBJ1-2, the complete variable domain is KAGVTQTPRYLIKTRGQQVTLSCSPISGHRSVSWYQQTPGQGLQFLFEYFSETQRNKGNFPGRFSGRQFSNSRSEMNVSTLELGDSALYLCASSPSGPMNGYTFGSGTRLTVV.

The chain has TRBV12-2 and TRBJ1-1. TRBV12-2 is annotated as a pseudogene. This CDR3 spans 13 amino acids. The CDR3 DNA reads TGTGCAAGTCGCCCCAGCATGAACACTGAAGCTTTCTTT. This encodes CASRPSMNTEAFF.

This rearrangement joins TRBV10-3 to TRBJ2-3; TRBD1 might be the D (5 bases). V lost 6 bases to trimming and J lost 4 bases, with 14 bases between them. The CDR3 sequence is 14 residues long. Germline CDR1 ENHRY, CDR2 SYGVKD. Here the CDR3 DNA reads TGTGCCATCAGCGACAGTGACCCTCCAGATACGCAGTATTTT. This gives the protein CAISDSDPPDTQYF.

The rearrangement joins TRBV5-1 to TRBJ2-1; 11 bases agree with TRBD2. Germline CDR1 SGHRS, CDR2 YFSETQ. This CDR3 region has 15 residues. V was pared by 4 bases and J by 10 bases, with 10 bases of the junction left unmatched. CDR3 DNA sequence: TGCGCCAGCAGCCCTCTAGCGGGGGGTCCAGAGGAGCAGTTCTTC. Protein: CASSPLAGGPEEQFF.

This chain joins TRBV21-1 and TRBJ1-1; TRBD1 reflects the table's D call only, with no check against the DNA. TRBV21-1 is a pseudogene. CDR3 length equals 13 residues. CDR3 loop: CASPGQGGTEAFF. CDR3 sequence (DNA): TGTGCCAGCCCCGGACAGGGTGGGACTGAAGCTTTCTTT.